This T cell receptor beta chain was observed in a study of molecular identifiers for immune sequencing clone quantification. Based on a CD8+CD4-CCR7+CD45RA+ profile, naive CD8 T cells were sorted. Germline V gene lookup returns CDR1 SGHTA and CDR2 FQGNSA. The CDR3 runs 14 residues. With 1 base clipped from V and 4 bases from J, the junction kept 3 bases outside the gene matches. TCRdb reanalysed the PCR reads using MiXCR and keeps one entry per CDR3 protein. The sample consists of 8,300 or so distinct CDR3 sequences, roughly 37% of them appearing once. This TCR was sampled from a human donor in good health. Some libraries in this study had Jurkat cell RNA spiked in. The chain recombines TRBV7-2 with TRBJ2-7; 8 nucleotides agree with TRBD2. Sequencing was performed on naive CD8+ T cells from blood, with Jurkat cell RNA spiked in. As to subset: FACS-sorted CD8+CD4-CCR7+CD45RA+ naive T cells. CDR3 coding DNA: TGTGCCAGCAGCTTAGGAGCGGGAGTGTACGAGCAGTACTTC. It translates to CASSLGAGVYEQYF. The whole variable domain, filled in from reference TRBV7-2 and TRBJ2-7, reads GAGVSQSPSNKVTEKGKDVELRCDPISGHTALYWYRQSLGQGLEFLIYFQGNSAPDKSGLPSDRFSAERTGGSVSTLTIQRTQQEDSAVYLCASSLGAGVYEQYFGPGTRLTVT.